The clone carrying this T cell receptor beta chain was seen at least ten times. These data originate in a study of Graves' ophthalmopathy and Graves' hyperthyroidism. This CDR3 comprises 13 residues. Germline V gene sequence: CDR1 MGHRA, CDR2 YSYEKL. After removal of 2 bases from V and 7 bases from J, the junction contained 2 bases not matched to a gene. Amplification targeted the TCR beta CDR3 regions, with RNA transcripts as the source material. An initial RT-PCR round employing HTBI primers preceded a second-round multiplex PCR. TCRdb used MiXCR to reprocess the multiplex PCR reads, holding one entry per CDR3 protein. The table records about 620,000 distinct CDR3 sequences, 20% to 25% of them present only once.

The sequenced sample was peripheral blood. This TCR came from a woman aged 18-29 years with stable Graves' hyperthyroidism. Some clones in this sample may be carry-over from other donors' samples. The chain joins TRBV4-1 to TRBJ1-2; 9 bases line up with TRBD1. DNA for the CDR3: TGCGCCAGCAGCCAAACAGGGGGCTTTGGCTACACCTTC. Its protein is CASSQTGGFGYTF.